Listed below are T cell receptor beta chains from one sample, sequenced in a study of blood T cell repertoires in COVID-19. Sequencing used immunoSEQ multiplex PCR; TCRdb keeps in-frame clones, though not all of them. Among more than 110,000 clones, about 70% were seen once, and the ten largest hold roughly 13%. Specimen: peripheral blood. The receptor source for this set is a man of 80 years or more with acute or convalescent COVID-19. Each CDR3 is given with its conserved first and last residue. A D gene is named only where the DNA matches it firmly. Clone sizes are given selectively: once, few, many, or a class where the clone is expanded.

size	length	V	J	D	DNA	CDR3
.	15	TRBV28	TRBJ1-5	.	TGTGCCAGCAGTAATACCCCAGGGTCCCACCAGCCCCAGCATTTT	CASSNTPGSHQPQHF
.	16	TRBV7-3	TRBJ2-1	.	TGTGCCAGCAGTCTAGTGGGCGGGGTTACCTACAATGAGCAGTTCTTC	CASSLVGGVTYNEQFF
.	16	TRBV7-3	TRBJ2-1	TRBD2	TGTGCCAGCAGCGACGGGACTAGCGGGGACTACAATGAGCAGTTCTTC	CASSDGTSGDYNEQFF
.	17	TRBV9	TRBJ2-1	TRBD1	TGTGCCAGCAGCGTGGGACAGTTAAGATCTGCGTACAATGAGCAGTTCTTC	CASSVGQLRSAYNEQFF
.	17	TRBV18	TRBJ2-2	TRBD1	TGTGCCAGCTCACCGCTTCAGACAGGGGGCAACACCGGGGAGCTGTTTTTT	CASSPLQTGGNTGELFF
.	15	TRBV10-3	TRBJ2-3	TRBD2	TGTGCCATCAGGGCACTAGCGGGGGGAACAGATACGCAGTATTTT	CAIRALAGGTDTQYF
.	18	TRBV7-3	TRBJ2-1	TRBD2	TGTGCCAGCAGCTTAAGCGGAGGAGCGGGGGGTACTCACAATGAGCAGTTCTTC	CASSLSGGAGGTHNEQFF
few	14	TRBV15	TRBJ1-2	TRBD1	TGTGCCACCAGCACTTTGGACAGGGAACATGGCTACACCTTC	CATSTLDREHGYTF
.	14	TRBV5-1	TRBJ2-7	TRBD1	TGCGCCAGCAGCTTCGGGACAGGGGGGGACGAGCAGTACTTC	CASSFGTGGDEQYF
.	15	TRBV3-1/TRBV3-2	TRBJ1-3	.	TGTGCCAGCAGCCAAGATGCGACTCCTGGAAACACCATATATTTT	CASSQDATPGNTIYF
.	15	TRBV6-2/TRBV6-3	TRBJ1-5	.	TGTGCCAGCAGTTACCTTCAGGGGAATGACAACCCCCAGCATTTT	CASSYLQGNDNPQHF
many	12	TRBV30	TRBJ1-1	.	TGTGCCTGGACGACAGCGAACACTGAAGCTTTCTTT	CAWTTANTEAFF
.	15	TRBV7-8	TRBJ2-5	.	TGTGCCAGCAGCTCCTTCCGGCGTCTAGGAAAGACCCAGTACTTC	CASSSFRRLGKTQYF
.	18	TRBV27	TRBJ2-5	TRBD2	TGTGCCAGCAGTCGATCTTGGACTAGCGGGCCTCCCCAAGAGACCCAGTACTTC	CASSRSWTSGPPQETQYF
.	13	TRBV28	TRBJ1-4	.	TGTGCCAGCAGTTTTCAGTTGGGCGAAAAACTGTTTTTT	CASSFQLGEKLFF
.	14	TRBV5-1	TRBJ1-6	.	TGCGCCAGCAGTACCCCGGGGTCAAATTCACCCCTCCACTTT	CASSTPGSNSPLHF
.	12	TRBV12-3/TRBV12-4	TRBJ2-5	.	TGTGCCAGCAGACGGGGGAAGGAGACCCAGTACTTC	CASRRGKETQYF
.	15	TRBV2	TRBJ1-1	TRBD1	TGTGCCAGCAGTGAAGGGCAGGGGGCAGACACTGAAGCTTTCTTT	CASSEGQGADTEAFF
once	15	TRBV9	TRBJ2-1	TRBD2	TGTGCCAGCAGCGTCGGGACTAGCGGATCTTTGGAGCAGTTCTTC	CASSVGTSGSLEQFF
.	20	TRBV3-1/TRBV3-2	TRBJ2-7	TRBD1	TGTGCCAGCAGCCGGAAGAGGGGGACAGCCACCCTTAGGGGAAGGTACGAGCAGTACTTC	CASSRKRGTATLRGRYEQYF
.	14	TRBV5-1	TRBJ1-4	.	TGCGCCAGCAGTTACGGAGCAACTAATGAAAAACTGTTTTTT	CASSYGATNEKLFF
.	15	TRBV28	TRBJ1-4	TRBD1	TGTGCCAGCAGTACTAATCGGGACAGGGTTGAAAAACTGTTTTTT	CASSTNRDRVEKLFF
once	15	TRBV3-1/TRBV3-2	TRBJ1-2	.	TGTGCCAGCAGCGCAGGCCTCGGGGGGACGGATGGCTACACCTTC	CASSAGLGGTDGYTF
few	14	TRBV5-1	TRBJ2-7	TRBD1	TGCGCCAGCAGCCCGGGGACAGGGCAGGACGAGCAGTACTTC	CASSPGTGQDEQYF
.	14	TRBV6-5	TRBJ2-7	TRBD1	TGTGCCAGCAGTTACCGGGACAGGGTGTACGAGCAGTACTTC	CASSYRDRVYEQYF
.	12	TRBV7-6	TRBJ2-3	.	TGTGCCAGCAGCCGGGATGGAGATACGCAGTATTTT	CASSRDGDTQYF